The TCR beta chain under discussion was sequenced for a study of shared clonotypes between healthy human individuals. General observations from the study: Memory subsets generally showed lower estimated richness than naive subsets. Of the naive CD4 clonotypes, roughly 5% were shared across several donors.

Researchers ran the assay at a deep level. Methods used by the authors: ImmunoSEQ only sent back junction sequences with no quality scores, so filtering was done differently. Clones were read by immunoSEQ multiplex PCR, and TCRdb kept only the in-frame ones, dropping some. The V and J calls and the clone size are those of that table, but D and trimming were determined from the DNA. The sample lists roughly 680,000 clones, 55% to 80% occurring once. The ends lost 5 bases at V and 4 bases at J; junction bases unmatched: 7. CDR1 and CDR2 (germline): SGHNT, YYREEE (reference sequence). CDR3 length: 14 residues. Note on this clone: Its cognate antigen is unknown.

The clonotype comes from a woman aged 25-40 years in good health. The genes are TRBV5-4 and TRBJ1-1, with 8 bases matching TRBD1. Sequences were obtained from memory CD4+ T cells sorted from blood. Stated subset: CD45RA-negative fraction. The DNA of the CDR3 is TGTGCCAGCAGGTGGGGACAGGCGAGCACTGAAGCTTTCTTT. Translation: CASRWGQASTEAFF.